These 2 T cell receptor beta chains were sequenced from one sample in a study of cytomegalovirus exposure and HLA in healthy donors. The study ran its PCR with 60 Vbeta and 13 Jbeta primers. Using immunoSEQ multiplex PCR, the repertoire was profiled, and TCRdb retains in-frame clones only, with some absent. The sample includes more than 140,000 clones, around three fifths seen only once; the top ten take under 3%. The sample taken for sequencing was PBMCs. Source of these receptors: a woman under 40 in good health and CMV-seropositive.

This clone appeared a few times. The V call is TRBV6-5, the J call TRBJ2-7; a weak D match, TRBD1 (6 bases). V gave up 5 bases and J gave up 13 bases, with 21 bases separating them. This CDR3 region has 13 residues. Germline V gene sequence: CDR1 MNHEY, CDR2 SVGAGI. The CDR3 DNA reads as TGTGCCAGCAGTCCCACCGCAGGGTGGGGGCATTACTTC. Residues: CASSPTAGWGHYF.

DNA of the CDR3: TGTGCCAGCAGTACCAACCCGGACACCGGGGAGCTGTTTTTT. It encodes CASSTNPDTGELFF. The V and J genes are TRBV5-4 and TRBJ2-2; unclear D gene. V was cut by 5 bases and J by 3 bases, with 11 bases left in between. Germline CDR1 reads SGHNT; CDR2 reads YYREEE (reference sequence). The CDR3 runs 14 residues.